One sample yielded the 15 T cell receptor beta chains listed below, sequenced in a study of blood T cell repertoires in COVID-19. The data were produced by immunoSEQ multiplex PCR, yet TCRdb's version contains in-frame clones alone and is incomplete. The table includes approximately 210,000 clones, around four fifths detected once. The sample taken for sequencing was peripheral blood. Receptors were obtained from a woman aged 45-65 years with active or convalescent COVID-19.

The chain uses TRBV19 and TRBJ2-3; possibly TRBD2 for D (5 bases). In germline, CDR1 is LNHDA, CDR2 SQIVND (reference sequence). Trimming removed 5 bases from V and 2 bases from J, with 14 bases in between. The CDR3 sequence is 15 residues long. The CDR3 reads CASSFSAQATDTQYF. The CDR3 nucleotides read TGTGCCAGTAGTTTTAGCGCCCAGGCCACAGATACGCAGTATTTT.

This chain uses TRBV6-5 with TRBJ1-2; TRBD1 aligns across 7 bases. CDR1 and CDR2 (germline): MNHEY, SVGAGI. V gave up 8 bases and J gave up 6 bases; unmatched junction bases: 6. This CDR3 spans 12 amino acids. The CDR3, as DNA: TGTGCCAGCCGGGACAGACCTAATGGCTACACCTTC. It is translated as CASRDRPNGYTF.

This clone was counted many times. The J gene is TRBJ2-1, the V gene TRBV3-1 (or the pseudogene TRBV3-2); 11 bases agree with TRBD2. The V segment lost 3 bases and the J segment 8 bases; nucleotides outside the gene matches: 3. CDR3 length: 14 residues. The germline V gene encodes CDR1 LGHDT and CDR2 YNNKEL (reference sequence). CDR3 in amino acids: CASSHSGRGDEQFF. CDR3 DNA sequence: TGTGCCAGCAGCCATAGCGGGAGGGGAGATGAGCAGTTCTTC.

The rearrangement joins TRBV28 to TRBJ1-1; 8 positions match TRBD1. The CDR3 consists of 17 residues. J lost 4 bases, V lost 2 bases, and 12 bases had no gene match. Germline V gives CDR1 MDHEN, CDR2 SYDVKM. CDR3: CASSLLPGQGRGTEAFF. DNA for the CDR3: TGTGCCAGCAGTTTACTCCCCGGACAGGGCCGGGGCACTGAAGCTTTCTTT.

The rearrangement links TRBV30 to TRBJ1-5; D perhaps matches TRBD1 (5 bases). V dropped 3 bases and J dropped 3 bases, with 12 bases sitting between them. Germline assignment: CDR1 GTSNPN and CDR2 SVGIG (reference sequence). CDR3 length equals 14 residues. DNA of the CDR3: TGTGCCTGGAGAAACAGGTTTCTCAATCAGCCCCAGCATTTT. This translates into CAWRNRFLNQPQHF.

CDR3 in amino acids: CSEEGDRGTEAFF. The CDR3 DNA reads TGCAGCGAAGAGGGGGACAGGGGAACTGAAGCTTTCTTT. The chain has TRBV29-1 and TRBJ1-1; 10 bases are shared with TRBD1. V lost 7 bases and J lost 5; bases outside the gene matches: 7. The CDR3 length is 13 residues. The germline CDR1 and CDR2 sequences are SQVTM and ANQGSEA.

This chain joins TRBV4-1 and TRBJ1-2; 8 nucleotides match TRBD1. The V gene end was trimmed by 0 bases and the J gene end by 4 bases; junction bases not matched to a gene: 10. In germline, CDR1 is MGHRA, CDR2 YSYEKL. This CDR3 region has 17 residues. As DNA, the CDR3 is TGCGCCAGCAGCCAAGATCCTGGGCCGGACAGGGTCTATGGCTACACCTTC. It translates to CASSQDPGPDRVYGYTF.

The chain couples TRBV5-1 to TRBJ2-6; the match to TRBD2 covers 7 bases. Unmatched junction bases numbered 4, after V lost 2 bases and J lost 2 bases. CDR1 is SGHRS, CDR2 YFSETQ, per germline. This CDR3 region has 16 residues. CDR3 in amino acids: CASSFAGVPGANVLTF. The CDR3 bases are TGCGCCAGCAGCTTCGCGGGGGTGCCTGGGGCCAACGTCCTGACTTTC.

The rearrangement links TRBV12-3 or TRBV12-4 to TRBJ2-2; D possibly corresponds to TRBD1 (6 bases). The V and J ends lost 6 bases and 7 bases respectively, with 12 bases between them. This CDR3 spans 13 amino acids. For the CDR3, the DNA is TGTGCCAGCAGGTTACAGGGCGTCGGGGAGCTGTTTTTT. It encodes CASRLQGVGELFF.

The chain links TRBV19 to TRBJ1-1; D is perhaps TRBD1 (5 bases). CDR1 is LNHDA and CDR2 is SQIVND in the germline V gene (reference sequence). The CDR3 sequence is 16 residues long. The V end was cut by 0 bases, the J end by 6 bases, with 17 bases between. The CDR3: CASSIDHTGTGAEAFF. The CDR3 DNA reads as TGTGCCAGTAGTATAGATCATACGGGGACGGGGGCTGAAGCTTTCTTT.

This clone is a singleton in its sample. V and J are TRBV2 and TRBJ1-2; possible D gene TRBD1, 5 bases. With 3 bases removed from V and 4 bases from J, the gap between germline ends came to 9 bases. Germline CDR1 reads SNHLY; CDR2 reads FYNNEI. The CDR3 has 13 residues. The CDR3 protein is CASSDRVGYGYTF. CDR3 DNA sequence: TGTGCCAGCAGTGACAGGGTGGGCTATGGCTACACCTTC. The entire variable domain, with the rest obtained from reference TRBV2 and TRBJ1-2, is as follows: EPEVTQTPSHQVTQMGQEVILRCVPISNHLYFYWYRQILGQKVEFLVSFYNNEISEKSEIFDDQFSVERPDGSNFTLKIRSTKLEDSAMYFCASSDRVGYGYTFGSGTRLTVV.

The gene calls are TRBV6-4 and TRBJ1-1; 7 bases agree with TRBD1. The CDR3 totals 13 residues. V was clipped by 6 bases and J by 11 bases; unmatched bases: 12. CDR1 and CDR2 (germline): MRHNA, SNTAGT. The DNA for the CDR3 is TGTGCCAGCAGACCCGACAGGGAAACGCTGGCTTTCTTT. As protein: CASRPDRETLAFF.

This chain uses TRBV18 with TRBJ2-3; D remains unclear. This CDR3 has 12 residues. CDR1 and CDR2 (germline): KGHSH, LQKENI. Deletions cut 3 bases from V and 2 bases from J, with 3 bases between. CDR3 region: CASSPNTDTQYF. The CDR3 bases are TGTGCCAGCTCACCTAACACAGATACGCAGTATTTT.

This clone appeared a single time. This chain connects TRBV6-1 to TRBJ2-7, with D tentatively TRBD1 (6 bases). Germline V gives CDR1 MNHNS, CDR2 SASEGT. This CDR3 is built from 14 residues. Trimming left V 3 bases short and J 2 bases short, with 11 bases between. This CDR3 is CASSEIQGPYEQYF. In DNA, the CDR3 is TGTGCCAGCAGTGAGATACAGGGCCCCTACGAGCAGTACTTC.

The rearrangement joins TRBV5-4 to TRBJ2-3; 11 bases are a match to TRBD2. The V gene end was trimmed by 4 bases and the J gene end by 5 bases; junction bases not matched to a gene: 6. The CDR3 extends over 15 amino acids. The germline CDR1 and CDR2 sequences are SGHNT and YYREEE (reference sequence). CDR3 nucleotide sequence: TGTGCCAGCAGCCCAAGGACTAGCGGGCTAGATACGCAGTATTTT. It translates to CASSPRTSGLDTQYF.